In its sample, the clone carrying this T cell receptor (beta chain) was seen many times. This sample's time point: pre-sensitization, week 0. The sample's treatment: therapeutic diphenylcyclopropenone sensitization with weekly scalp DPC. Whole blood that had not been fractionated was the source of extracted total RNA. Alopecia patients deemed DPC-suitable, aged 18 to 70, excluding pregnancy. The library attached unique molecular identifiers to individual cDNA molecules. TCRdb re-called the RACE reads with MiXCR, one entry per CDR3 protein. The sample has just under 35,000 distinct CDR3 sequences; 10% are singletons. These data are taken from a study of human T cells and chemical hapten exposure. On the study more broadly: An area of 2 cm by 2 cm on upper inner arm skin received 2% DPC for sensitization.

CDR3 size: 13 residues. Germline loops: CDR1 DFQATT, CDR2 SNEGSKA (reference sequence). V was pared by 4 bases and J by 2 bases, with 3 bases of the junction left unmatched. The chain recombines TRBV20-1 with TRBJ2-7; 9 bases are shared with TRBD1. This clonotype was sampled from a man between 45 and 60 years old with alopecia areata. Some clones in this sample may be carry-over from other donors' samples. The starting material was whole blood, obtained in connection with sensitization to the hapten diphenylcyclopropenone (DPC). The CDR3 sequence is CSATTGGTYEQYF. DNA for the CDR3: TGCAGTGCTACGACAGGGGGGACCTACGAGCAGTACTTC.